This TCR beta chain came from a study of T cell responses to AZD1222 COVID-19 vaccine. Study-wide results and caveats: Donor demographics were predominantly white British with a female majority; clonal diversity may be underestimated. Repertoire samples came only from after the peak T cell response. Increased Spike-specific TCR breadth and depth were observed after two AZD1222 doses.

This CDR3 is built from 14 residues. CDR1 and CDR2 from the germline V gene are MNHEY and SVGAGI. Losses at the gene ends were 7 bases for V and 1 base for J; bases not matched to a gene: 7. On this clone: Antigen: not known.

Clones were sequenced by immunoSEQ multiplex PCR, and TCRdb holds only the in-frame ones, with some missing. The profile covers roughly 130,000 clones, with 86% appearing a single time and roughly 12% taken by the ten largest. The source material was peripheral blood, sampled on day 0 of AZD1222 vaccination. This clonotype originated in an adult in good health. This chain connects TRBV6-5 to TRBJ2-7; 7 bases fit TRBD1. The CDR3 protein is CASTKGQRSYEQYF. The CDR3 nucleotides are TGTGCCAGCACCAAGGGACAGAGATCCTACGAGCAGTACTTC.